The entry below gives a single T cell receptor (beta chain) sequence along with its context. The data were taken from a study of blood T cell repertoires in COVID-19. The assay was immunoSEQ multiplex PCR, and TCRdb's table has in-frame clones only and misses some. Of around 430,000 clones in the sample, about 86% were seen once. Between the trimmed V and J ends, which lost 1 base and 8 bases, there was a span of 12 bases. CDR3 length: 15 amino acids. Germline assignment: CDR1 KGHSH and CDR2 LQKENI. The chain is built from TRBV18 and TRBJ1-6; the D is unclear. This sequence was found in a woman aged 45-59 years who had recovered from COVID-19. The specimen was PBMCs or T cells enriched from blood (not recorded which). The DNA of the CDR3 is TGTGCCAGCTCACCACAGGAGGAACTACATTCACCCCTCCACTTT. As protein: CASSPQEELHSPLHF.